This passage covers 2 T cell receptor beta chains from one sample sequenced in a study of CD8+CD57+ T cells in acquired aplastic anemia. Those patients picked for sequencing had displayed CD8+CD57+ cell expansion on flow cytometry. Genomic DNA, the template, was used for profiling of the TCR beta VDJ and CDR3. Via MiXCR, TCRdb re-called the reads, giving one row per CDR3 protein. The sample records 200,000 to 250,000 distinct CDR3 sequences, around 50% being singletons. The specimen was sorted CD4+, CD8+, or CD8+CD57+ T cells (not recorded which) from PBMCs. All receptors derive from a human donor with aplastic anemia.

This clonotype was detected ten times or more. This sequence joins TRBV7-8 and TRBJ1-2; no firm D call. This CDR3 comprises 16 residues. Germline CDR1 SGHVS, CDR2 FQNEAQ. The V end lost 5 bases, the J end lost 5 bases, and 21 bases lay between the germline ends. CDR3: CASSPLYNKVGYGYTF. DNA for the CDR3: TGTGCCAGCAGCCCCCTCTATAACAAGGTCGGGTATGGCTACACCTTC.

V and J are TRBV5-1 and TRBJ2-3, with 7 bases aligning to TRBD2. The CDR3 spans 14 residues. Germline loops: CDR1 SGHRS, CDR2 YFSETQ. After removal of 4 bases from V and 2 bases from J, the junction contained 4 bases not matched to a gene. CDR3: CASSVAGFTDTQYF. In DNA form, the CDR3 reads TGCGCCAGCAGCGTAGCGGGTTTCACAGATACGCAGTATTTT.